The rows below give T cell receptor beta chains drawn from one sample of a study of control samples from healthy donors and cancer patients. This table comes from immunoSEQ multiplex PCR, and its TCRdb copy is limited to in-frame clones, with some not included. The sample consists of 110,000 or so clones, 89% of them appearing once. Sequencing used blood. The receptors here all came from a man aged 50-59 years in good health. CDR3s include the opening cysteine and the closing phenylalanine or tryptophan. The D gene is left open where the match is weak. Expanded clones get a size class; other rows say once, few or many, or leave the size out.

D: NA
V: TRBV2
length: 14
size: once
J: TRBJ1-3
CDR3: CASSEGGQRNTIYF
DNA: TGTGCCAGCAGTGAAGGGGGACAACGAAACACCATATATTTT

D: TRBD2
V: TRBV2
length: 17
size: NA
J: TRBJ2-5
CDR3: CASSPGLAGAHQETQYF
DNA: TGTGCCAGCAGTCCGGGACTAGCGGGGGCCCACCAAGAGACCCAGTACTTC

D: TRBD1
V: TRBV4-3
length: 15
size: NA
J: TRBJ1-1
CDR3: CASSRAAGTAAEAFF
DNA: TGCGCCAGCAGCCGGGCCGCCGGGACAGCGGCTGAAGCTTTCTTT

D: NA
V: TRBV7-2
length: 14
size: NA
J: TRBJ1-6
CDR3: CASSPSSLPTPLHF
DNA: TGTGCCAGCAGCCCGTCATCTTTGCCCACACCCCTCCACTTT

D: NA
V: TRBV5-4
length: 14
size: NA
J: TRBJ2-3
CDR3: CASSLNRRTDTQYF
DNA: TGTGCCAGCAGCTTGAACCGTCGCACAGATACGCAGTATTTT

D: NA
V: TRBV24-1
length: 11
size: NA
J: TRBJ1-2
CDR3: CATSINYGYTF
DNA: TGTGCCACCAGTATAAACTATGGCTACACCTTC

D: NA
V: TRBV3-1/TRBV3-2
length: 16
size: NA
J: TRBJ1-4
CDR3: CASSQVEKVPNEKLFF
DNA: TGTGCCAGCAGCCAAGTTGAGAAGGTCCCTAATGAAAAACTGTTTTTT

D: TRBD1
V: TRBV18
length: 17
size: NA
J: TRBJ1-1
CDR3: CASSQRGTGLGSTEAFF
DNA: TGTGCCAGCTCACAAAGAGGGACAGGGCTGGGTAGCACTGAAGCTTTCTTT

D: NA
V: TRBV10-2
length: 13
size: NA
J: TRBJ2-7
CDR3: CASSGDTTYEQYF
DNA: TGCGCCAGCAGCGGGGACACTACCTACGAGCAGTACTTC

D: NA
V: TRBV19
length: 14
size: few
J: TRBJ1-5
CDR3: CASTFPTGYQPQHF
DNA: TGTGCCAGTACCTTCCCAACGGGGTATCAGCCCCAGCATTTT

D: NA
V: TRBV2
length: 15
size: NA
J: TRBJ1-3
CDR3: CASSGSWGRGNTIYF
DNA: TGTGCCAGCAGTGGTAGTTGGGGACGTGGAAACACCATATATTTT